The 29 T cell receptor beta chains given below trace back to one sample, sequenced in a study of shared clonotypes between healthy human individuals. Generated by immunoSEQ multiplex PCR, the TCRdb table keeps only in-frame clones and is missing some. The data show roughly 650,000 clones, approximately 96% seen once. Naive CD8 populations comprised CD45RO-negative cells positively selected for CCR7, excluding terminally differentiated effector memory CD45RA+ cells. The sequenced sample was naive CD8+ T cells sorted from blood. All receptors derive from a woman in her twenties or thirties in good health.

V and J are TRBV28 and TRBJ2-2; D remains unclear. V was shortened by 8 bases and J by 3 bases, with 10 bases between the two germline ends. The CDR3 length is 13 residues. Per germline, CDR1 MDHEN and CDR2 SYDVKM. Written as DNA, the CDR3 is TGTGCCAGCCGCGAGAAGGACACCGGGGAGCTGTTTTTT. Amino acid sequence: CASREKDTGELFF.

The chain couples TRBV6-6 to TRBJ2-1; D is unclear. The CDR3 runs to 11 residues. Trimming took 2 bases from V and 9 from J, leaving 5 bases between them. Germline CDR1 and CDR2: MNHNY and SVGAGI (reference sequence). As DNA, the CDR3 is TGTGCCAGCAGTTACGGGTTTGAGCAGTTCTTC. Its translation: CASSYGFEQFF.

The chain joins TRBV10-3 to TRBJ2-5; the match to TRBD2 covers 8 bases. The J call may be wrong; the DNA end is better matched by TRBJ2-7. Germline CDR1 reads ENHRY; CDR2 reads SYGVKD. The CDR3 loop spans 13 amino acids. In DNA form, the CDR3 reads TGTGCCATCAGAGGGGGACTAGTGGACGAGCAGTACTTC. Its protein is CAIRGGLVDEQYF.

The chain is built from TRBV2 and TRBJ2-7, with D possibly matching TRBD1 (6 bases). Germline V gene lookup returns CDR1 SNHLY and CDR2 FYNNEI. This CDR3 comprises 16 residues. The V gene lost 2 bases and the J gene lost 0 bases, with 14 bases spanning the gap. CDR3 loop: CASSELGTGSSYEQYF. The CDR3 DNA reads as TGTGCCAGCAGTGAACTTGGAACAGGGAGCTCCTACGAGCAGTACTTC. The complete variable domain, with remaining parts taken from reference TRBV2 and TRBJ2-7, reads EPEVTQTPSHQVTQMGQEVILRCVPISNHLYFYWYRQILGQKVEFLVSFYNNEISEKSEIFDDQFSVERPDGSNFTLKIRSTKLEDSAMYFCASSELGTGSSYEQYFGPGTRLTVT.

This chain joins TRBV6-6 and TRBJ2-2; D is perhaps TRBD1 (5 bases). In germline, CDR1 is MNHNY, CDR2 SVGAGI (reference sequence). Trimming left V 2 bases short and J 0 bases short, with 7 bases between. The CDR3 is 15 residues long. The CDR3, as DNA: TGTGCCAGCAGTTACGACAGAGCGAACACCGGGGAGCTGTTTTTT. Protein product: CASSYDRANTGELFF.

V is TRBV28 and J is TRBJ2-7, with 8 bases identical to TRBD2. With 4 bases clipped from V and 4 bases from J, the junction kept 9 bases outside the gene matches. The CDR3 has 15 amino acids. The germline gives CDR1 MDHEN, CDR2 SYDVKM. The CDR3 protein is CASSSKRERWYEQYF. The CDR3 bases are TGTGCCAGCAGTTCGAAGCGGGAGAGGTGGTACGAGCAGTACTTC.

V gene TRBV4-1 combines with J gene TRBJ2-6, with D possibly being TRBD2 (5 bases). The CDR3 contains 14 residues. CDR1 and CDR2 from the germline V gene are MGHRA and YSYEKL. V lost 8 bases to trimming and J lost 3 bases, with 11 bases between them. CDR3 nucleotides: TGCGCCAGCGGGCTAGCTGGTGGGGCCAACGTCCTGACTTTC. This codes for CASGLAGGANVLTF.

CDR3 loop: CASSGSSTDTQYF. The CDR3 DNA is TGCGCCAGCAGTGGATCTAGCACAGATACGCAGTATTTT. This chain links TRBV10-1 with TRBJ2-3; D gene uncertain. Trimming stripped 4 bases from V and 0 bases from J, with 5 bases between. The CDR3 consists of 13 residues. Germline-derived CDR1 and CDR2 are WNHNN and SYGVQD (reference sequence).

The chain employs TRBV6-5 and TRBJ2-3, with 8 bases aligning to TRBD2. Germline assignment: CDR1 MNHEY and CDR2 SVGAGI. J gave up 2 bases and V 4 bases, and 5 bases lay outside the gene matches. There are 15 residues in the CDR3. In nucleotides, the CDR3 is TGTGCCAGCAGTTCACTAGCGGCCATCACAGATACGCAGTATTTT. Translating it yields CASSSLAAITDTQYF.

The chain recombines TRBV10-3 with TRBJ2-7; 8 positions agree with TRBD2. V shed 0 bases, J shed 7 bases, and the junction held 8 bases outside the gene matches. Germline values: CDR1 ENHRY, CDR2 SYGVKD. The CDR3 is 15 residues long. The CDR3 region has the DNA TGTGCCATCAGTGAGTCCGTCGGGAGGGCCTCAGAGCAGTACTTC. As protein: CAISESVGRASEQYF.

This chain connects TRBV7-9 to TRBJ2-1, with TRBD2 identical over 13 bases. The V and J ends lost 5 bases and 9 bases, in that order; junction bases with no gene match: 7. The CDR3 consists of 15 residues. CDR1 is SEHNR, CDR2 FQNEAQ, per germline (reference sequence). CDR3 sequence (DNA): TGTGCCAGCAGCAGGGGGACTAGCGGGAAAAGTGAGCAGTTCTTC. This gives the protein CASSRGTSGKSEQFF.

This clone is a singleton in its sample. The chain carries TRBV6-6 and TRBJ1-5; D gene ambiguous. V was cut by 7 bases and J by 0 bases, with 10 bases left in between. Germline V CDR1 and CDR2: MNHNY, SVGAGI (reference sequence). The CDR3 sequence is 14 residues long. CDR3 in amino acids: CASNSPYSNQPQHF. As DNA, the CDR3 is TGTGCCAGCAACAGCCCGTATAGCAATCAGCCCCAGCATTTT.

The V gene is TRBV14, the J gene TRBJ2-5; D remains unclear. The tail of the sequence fits TRBJ2-7 better, so the J call may be wrong. The CDR3 extends over 14 amino acids. CDR1 and CDR2 (germline): SGHDN, FVKESK. The CDR3 protein is CASSQEGISYEQYF. CDR3 DNA: TGTGCCAGCAGCCAGGAAGGGATCTCCTACGAGCAGTACTTC.

The chain joins TRBV5-4 to TRBJ1-5; D is unresolved. Trimming removed 5 bases from V and 4 bases from J, with 10 bases in between. The V gene's germline CDR1 is SGHNT and CDR2 YYREEE (reference sequence). The CDR3 consists of 13 residues. Here the CDR3 DNA reads TGTGCCAGCAGTGAGTGGGGAAATCAGCCCCAGCATTTT. This translates into CASSEWGNQPQHF.

The CDR3 nucleotides are TGTGCCAGCACGGAGGGGGCTGGGGCCAACGTCCTGACTTTC. Translating gives CASTEGAGANVLTF. The V gene is TRBV27, the J gene TRBJ2-6; D tentatively reads TRBD1 or TRBD2 (6 bases each). The CDR3 covers 14 residues. V was pared by 7 bases and J by 2 bases, with 9 bases between. Germline assignment: CDR1 MNHEY and CDR2 SMNVEV (reference sequence). The full variable domain, its missing parts supplied by reference TRBV27 and TRBJ2-6, is EAQVTQNPRYLITVTGKKLTVTCSQNMNHEYMSWYRQDPGLGLRQIYYSMNVEVTDKGDVPEGYKVSRKEKRNFPLILESPSPNQTSLYFCASTEGAGANVLTFGAGSRLTVL.

The rearrangement links TRBV15 to TRBJ2-1; D remains ambiguous. Germline V gene sequence: CDR1 LNHNV, CDR2 YYDKDF (reference sequence). The CDR3 loop spans 11 amino acids. Trimming took 1 base from V and 8 from J, leaving 3 bases between them. The DNA for the CDR3 is TGTGCCACCAGCAGAGTCGATGAGCAGTTCTTC. Translation gives CATSRVDEQFF.

J is TRBJ2-5 and V is TRBV7-9, with D possibly TRBD1 on 5 matching bases. The V gene's germline CDR1 is SEHNR and CDR2 FQNEAQ (reference sequence). Trimming took 6 bases from V and 2 from J, leaving 10 bases between them. CDR3 length: 13 residues. CDR3: CASSTDTQETQYF. Written as DNA, the CDR3 is TGTGCCAGCAGTACGGACACACAAGAGACCCAGTACTTC.

The rearrangement uses TRBV25-1 and TRBJ1-3; 8 bases map to TRBD1. J lost 6 bases, V lost 11 bases, and 15 bases had no gene match. This CDR3 comprises 15 residues. In germline, CDR1 is MGHDK, CDR2 SYGVNS. The CDR3 DNA sequence: TGTGCCGCCGAAGTCGGGACAGGCGGGGTAAACACCATATATTTT. This encodes CAAEVGTGGVNTIYF.

This chain uses TRBV7-9 with TRBJ2-7; D is unresolved. The length of the CDR3 is 13 residues. The V end was cut by 4 bases, the J end by 3 bases, with 10 bases between. Looked up from germline, CDR1 is SEHNR and CDR2 is FQNEAQ (reference sequence). CDR3 coding DNA: TGTGCCAGCAGCTCCCCCGTGGGCTACGAGCAGTACTTC. Translating it yields CASSSPVGYEQYF.

J is TRBJ1-4 and V is TRBV13; no reliable D call. Germline V lookup: CDR1 PRHDT, CDR2 FYEKMQ (reference sequence). The CDR3 consists of 15 residues. The ends were cut back, 2 bases at V and 7 bases at J, with 14 bases in the middle. The CDR3 sequence: CASSLSGGASEKLFF. The DNA of the CDR3 is TGTGCCAGCAGCTTATCGGGAGGCGCGAGTGAAAAACTGTTTTTT.

V and J are TRBV9 and TRBJ2-7; D perhaps matches TRBD2 (5 bases). V lost 0 bases to trimming and J lost 5 bases, with 12 bases between them. The CDR3 has 14 residues. Germline CDR1 is SGDLS and CDR2 is YYNGEE. The CDR3 loop reads CASSVAGVFDEQYF. As DNA, the CDR3 is TGTGCCAGCAGCGTAGCCGGGGTTTTCGACGAGCAGTACTTC.

The chain combines TRBV7-9 with TRBJ1-2; 8 bases are a match to TRBD1. CDR3 length: 15 amino acids. CDR1 and CDR2 from the germline V gene are SEHNR and FQNEAQ (reference sequence). After removal of 7 bases from V and 4 bases from J, the junction contained 11 bases not matched to a gene. In DNA, the CDR3 is TGTGCCAGCATGGCCCCGGGACAGGACTCCTATGGCTACACCTTC. Translated: CASMAPGQDSYGYTF.

This clone appeared once. The chain joins TRBV6-5 to TRBJ1-1; 8 nucleotides align to TRBD1. The CDR3 contains 15 residues. V shed 4 bases, J shed 3 bases, and the junction held 7 bases outside the gene matches. CDR1 and CDR2 from the germline V gene are MNHEY and SVGAGI. The CDR3: CASSFGQGWDTEAFF. CDR3 DNA sequence: TGTGCCAGCAGTTTCGGACAGGGATGGGACACTGAAGCTTTCTTT.

This sequence joins TRBV6-5 and TRBJ1-2; no firm D call. Trimming shortened V by 6 bases and J by 8 bases, and 16 bases separated the two germline ends. This CDR3 has 13 residues. The germline CDR1 and CDR2 sequences are MNHEY and SVGAGI. For the CDR3, the DNA is TGTGCCAGCAGCACCGCCCCGGCGCGGGGCTACACCTTC. Amino acids: CASSTAPARGYTF.

DNA for the CDR3: TGTGCCACCAGCAGAGGTCGACTAGCGGGCACAGATACGCAGTATTTT. This codes for CATSRGRLAGTDTQYF. The chain combines TRBV15 with TRBJ2-3; TRBD2 matches at 9 bases. CDR3 length equals 16 residues. Per germline, CDR1 LNHNV and CDR2 YYDKDF (reference sequence). V shed 1 base and J 1 base; nucleotides not matched to a gene: 3.

This sequence joins TRBV10-1 and TRBJ2-3; 14 bases are shared with TRBD2. The germline gives CDR1 WNHNN, CDR2 SYGVQD (reference sequence). With 3 bases clipped from V and 4 bases from J, the junction kept 6 bases outside the gene matches. This CDR3 region has 17 residues. CDR3 amino acids: CASSEGGLAGDSDTQYF. In DNA form, the CDR3 reads TGCGCCAGCAGTGAAGGGGGACTAGCGGGAGATTCAGATACGCAGTATTTT.

V usage is TRBV6-1 and J usage is TRBJ1-2; D is unresolved. Germline CDR1 and CDR2: MNHNS and SASEGT. The V end lost 6 bases, the J end lost 7 bases, and 6 bases lay between the germline ends. The CDR3 spans 10 residues. The CDR3: CASSDIGYTF. CDR3 coding DNA: TGTGCCAGCAGCGATATTGGCTACACCTTC.

This clone was seen just once. In nucleotides, the CDR3 is TGTGCCTGGAGTGTTGCGGGGGAGGCGTACGAGCAGTACTTC. Residues: CAWSVAGEAYEQYF. The chain combines TRBV30 with TRBJ2-5, with 7 bases that match TRBD2. The J call is uncertain, as TRBJ2-7 better fits the DNA end. From germline, CDR1 is GTSNPN and CDR2 SVGIG (reference sequence). This CDR3 has 14 residues.

The chain links TRBV27 to TRBJ1-1; D may be TRBD1 (5 bases). There are 15 residues in the CDR3. With 4 bases removed from V and 0 bases from J, the gap between germline ends came to 12 bases. Germline V gene sequence: CDR1 MNHEY, CDR2 SMNVEV (reference sequence). CDR3 nucleotide sequence: TGTGCCAGCAGTTCTCCCAGGGATATGAACACTGAAGCTTTCTTT. It is translated as CASSSPRDMNTEAFF.